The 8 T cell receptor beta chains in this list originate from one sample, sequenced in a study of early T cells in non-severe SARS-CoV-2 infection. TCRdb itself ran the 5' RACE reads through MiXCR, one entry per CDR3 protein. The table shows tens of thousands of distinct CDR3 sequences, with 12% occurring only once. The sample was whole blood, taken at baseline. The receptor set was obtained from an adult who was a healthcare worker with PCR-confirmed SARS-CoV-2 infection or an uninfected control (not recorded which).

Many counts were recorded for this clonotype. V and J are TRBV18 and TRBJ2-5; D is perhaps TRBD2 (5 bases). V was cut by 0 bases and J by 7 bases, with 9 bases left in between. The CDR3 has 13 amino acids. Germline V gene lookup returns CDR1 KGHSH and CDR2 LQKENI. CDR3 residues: CASSPPLRGTQYF. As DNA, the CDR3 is TGTGCCAGCTCACCACCCCTCCGGGGGACCCAGTACTTC.

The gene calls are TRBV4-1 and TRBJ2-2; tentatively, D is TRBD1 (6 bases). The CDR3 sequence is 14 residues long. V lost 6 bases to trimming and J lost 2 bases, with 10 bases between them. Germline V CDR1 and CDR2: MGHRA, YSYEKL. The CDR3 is CASRPDRNTGELFF. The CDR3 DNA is TGCGCCAGCAGACCGGACAGAAACACCGGGGAGCTGTTTTTT.

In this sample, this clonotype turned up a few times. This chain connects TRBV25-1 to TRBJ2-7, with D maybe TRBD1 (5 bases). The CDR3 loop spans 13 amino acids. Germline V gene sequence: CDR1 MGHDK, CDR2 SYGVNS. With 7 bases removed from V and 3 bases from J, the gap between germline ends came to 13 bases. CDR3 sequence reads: CASTRTNYYEQYF. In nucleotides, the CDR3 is TGTGCCAGCACCCGGACAAATTACTACGAGCAGTACTTC.

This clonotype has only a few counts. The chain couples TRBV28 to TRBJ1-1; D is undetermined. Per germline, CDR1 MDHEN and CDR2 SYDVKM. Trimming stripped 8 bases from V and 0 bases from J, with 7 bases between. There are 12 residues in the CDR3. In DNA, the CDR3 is TGTGCCAGCTATGGTATGAACACTGAAGCTTTCTTT. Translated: CASYGMNTEAFF.

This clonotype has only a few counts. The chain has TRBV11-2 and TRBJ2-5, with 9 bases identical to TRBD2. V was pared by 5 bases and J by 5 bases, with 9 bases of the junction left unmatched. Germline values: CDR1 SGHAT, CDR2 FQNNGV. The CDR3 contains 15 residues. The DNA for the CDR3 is TGTGCCAGCAGCGTTCTAGCGGGGCTTGGCGAGACCCAGTACTTC. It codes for CASSVLAGLGETQYF.

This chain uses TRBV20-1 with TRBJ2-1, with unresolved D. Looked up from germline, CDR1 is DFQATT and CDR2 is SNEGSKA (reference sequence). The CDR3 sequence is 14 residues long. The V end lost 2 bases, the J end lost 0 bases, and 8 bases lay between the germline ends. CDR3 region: CSARQSISYNEQFF. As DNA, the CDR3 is TGCAGTGCTAGACAGTCCATCTCCTACAATGAGCAGTTCTTC.

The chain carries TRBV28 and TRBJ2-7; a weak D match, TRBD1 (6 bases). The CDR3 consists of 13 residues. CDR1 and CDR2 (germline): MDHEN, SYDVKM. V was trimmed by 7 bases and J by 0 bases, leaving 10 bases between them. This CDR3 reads CASNVDSSYEQYF. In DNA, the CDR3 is TGTGCCAGCAATGTGGACAGCTCCTACGAGCAGTACTTC.

DNA of the CDR3: TGCAGTGCGATTCCCAGAAGCTCCTACAATGAGCAGTTCTTC. It is translated as CSAIPRSSYNEQFF. J is TRBJ2-1 and V is TRBV20-1; D is undetermined. The V end lost 6 bases, the J end lost 0 bases, and 12 bases lay between the germline ends. This CDR3 comprises 14 residues. CDR1 DFQATT and CDR2 SNEGSKA come from the germline V gene (reference sequence).